This T cell receptor (beta chain) is from a study of shared clonotypes between healthy human individuals. Study-level findings and limits: Large depth notwithstanding, sorted-subset sequencing proved incomplete by rarefaction.

The CDR3 spans 12 residues. V was cut by 1 base and J by 5 bases, with 6 bases left in between. Per the germline V gene, CDR1 is SGHRS and CDR2 is YFSETQ. In regard to this clone: Its antigen is as yet unknown.

Libraries were prepared by immunoSEQ multiplex PCR; TCRdb keeps only in-frame clonotypes and omits some of them. The table has 1,400,000 or so clones, approximately 98.5% seen once. The J gene is TRBJ2-5, the V gene TRBV5-1; D remains ambiguous. The origin of this receptor is a man aged 30-40 years in good health. The sample comprised naive CD4+ T cells sorted from blood. Documented subset: CD45RA+ positively selected. This CDR3 is CASSLPRETQYF. The CDR3 nucleotides are TGCGCCAGCAGCTTGCCAAGGGAGACCCAGTACTTC.